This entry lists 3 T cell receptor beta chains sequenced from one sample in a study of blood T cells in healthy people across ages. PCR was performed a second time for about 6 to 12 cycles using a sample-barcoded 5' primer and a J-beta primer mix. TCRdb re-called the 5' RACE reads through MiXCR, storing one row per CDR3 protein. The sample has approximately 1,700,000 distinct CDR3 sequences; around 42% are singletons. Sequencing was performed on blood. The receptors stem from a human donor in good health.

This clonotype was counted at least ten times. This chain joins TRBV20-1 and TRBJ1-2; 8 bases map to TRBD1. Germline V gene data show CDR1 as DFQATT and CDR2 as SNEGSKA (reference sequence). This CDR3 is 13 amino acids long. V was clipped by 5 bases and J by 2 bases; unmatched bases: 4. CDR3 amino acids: CSAPDRANYGYTF. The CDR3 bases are TGCAGTGCTCCGGACAGGGCAAACTATGGCTACACCTTC.

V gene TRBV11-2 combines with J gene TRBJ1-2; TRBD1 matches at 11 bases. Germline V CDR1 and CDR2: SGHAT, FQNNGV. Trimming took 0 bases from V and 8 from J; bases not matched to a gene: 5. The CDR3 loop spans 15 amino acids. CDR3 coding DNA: TGTGCCAGCAGCTTAGAATGGACAGGGGGCTTCGGCTACACCTTC. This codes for CASSLEWTGGFGYTF.

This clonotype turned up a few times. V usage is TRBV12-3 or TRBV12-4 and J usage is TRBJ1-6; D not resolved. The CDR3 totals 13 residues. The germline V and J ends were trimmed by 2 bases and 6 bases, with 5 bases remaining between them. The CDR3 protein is CASSLRINSPLHF. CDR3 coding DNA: TGTGCCAGCAGTTTAAGGATTAATTCACCCCTCCACTTT.